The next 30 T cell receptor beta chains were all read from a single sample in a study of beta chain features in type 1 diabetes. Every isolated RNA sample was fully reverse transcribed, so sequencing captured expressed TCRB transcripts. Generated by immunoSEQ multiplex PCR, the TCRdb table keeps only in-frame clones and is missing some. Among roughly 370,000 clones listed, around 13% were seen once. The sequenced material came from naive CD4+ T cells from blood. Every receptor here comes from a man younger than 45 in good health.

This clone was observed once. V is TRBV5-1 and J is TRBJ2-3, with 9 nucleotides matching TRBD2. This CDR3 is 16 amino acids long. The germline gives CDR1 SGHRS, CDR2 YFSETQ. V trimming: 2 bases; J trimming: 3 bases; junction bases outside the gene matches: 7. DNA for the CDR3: TGCGCCAGCAGCTTTCAAGCGGGGGGAGTTACAGATACGCAGTATTTT. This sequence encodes CASSFQAGGVTDTQYF.

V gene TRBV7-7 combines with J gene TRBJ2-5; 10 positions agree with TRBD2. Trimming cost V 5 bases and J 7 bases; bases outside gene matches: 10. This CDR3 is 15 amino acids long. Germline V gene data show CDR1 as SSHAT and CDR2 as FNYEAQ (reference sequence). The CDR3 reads CASSLGTSVSSTQYF. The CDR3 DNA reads TGTGCCAGCAGCCTCGGGACTAGCGTCTCGTCGACCCAGTACTTC.

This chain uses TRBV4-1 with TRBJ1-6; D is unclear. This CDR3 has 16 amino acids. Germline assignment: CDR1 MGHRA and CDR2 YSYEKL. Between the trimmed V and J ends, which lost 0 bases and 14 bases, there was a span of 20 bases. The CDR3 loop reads CASSQEKFGRRITLHF. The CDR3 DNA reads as TGCGCCAGCAGCCAAGAAAAGTTTGGCCGCCGAATCACCCTCCACTTT.

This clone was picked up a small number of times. CDR3 loop: CASPGRGRDEQYF. CDR3 DNA: TGCGCCAGCCCGGGTCGGGGAAGGGACGAGCAGTACTTC. This chain uses TRBV23-1 with TRBJ2-7; TRBD2 is a possible D gene (5 bases). TRBV23-1 is classed as an ORF, of uncertain function. This CDR3 region has 13 residues. V was pared by 8 bases and J by 5 bases, with 16 bases between.

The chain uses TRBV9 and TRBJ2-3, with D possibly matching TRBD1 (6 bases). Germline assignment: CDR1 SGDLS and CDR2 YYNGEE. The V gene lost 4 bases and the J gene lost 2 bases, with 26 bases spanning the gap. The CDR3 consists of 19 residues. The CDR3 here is CASSPRSGVGDNYTDTQYF. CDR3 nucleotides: TGTGCCAGCAGCCCGAGAAGTGGGGTGGGGGACAACTACACAGATACGCAGTATTTT.

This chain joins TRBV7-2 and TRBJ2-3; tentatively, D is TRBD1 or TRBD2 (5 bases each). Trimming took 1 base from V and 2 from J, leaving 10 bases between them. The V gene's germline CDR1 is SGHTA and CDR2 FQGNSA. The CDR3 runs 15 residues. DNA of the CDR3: TGTGCCAGCAGCTTAGTCCGGGGCGCCACAGATACGCAGTATTTT. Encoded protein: CASSLVRGATDTQYF.

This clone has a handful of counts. In DNA form, the CDR3 reads TGTGCCAGCAGTTCCCTTCGACAGACTGCAACTAATGAAAAACTGTTTTTT. Translating gives CASSSLRQTATNEKLFF. This chain uses TRBV27 with TRBJ1-4; the D gene is possibly TRBD1 (5 bases). The CDR3 has 17 residues. Germline lookup yields CDR1 MNHEY and CDR2 SMNVEV (reference sequence). Trimming removed 4 bases from V and 0 bases from J, with 15 bases in between.

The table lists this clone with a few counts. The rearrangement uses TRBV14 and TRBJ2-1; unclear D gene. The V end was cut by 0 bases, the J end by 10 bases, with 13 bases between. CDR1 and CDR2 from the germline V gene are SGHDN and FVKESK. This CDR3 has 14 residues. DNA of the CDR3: TGTGCCAGCAGCCAAGATCTTATCACGCACGAGCAGTTCTTC. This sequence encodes CASSQDLITHEQFF.

This chain's CDR3 is CASSDYGIGNIQYF. CDR3 nucleotide sequence: TGTGCCAGCAGTGATTACGGGATCGGAAACATTCAGTACTTC. This rearrangement joins TRBV2 to TRBJ2-4, with TRBD2 as a possible D gene (5 bases). There are 14 residues in the CDR3. Trimming pared 3 bases from V and 6 bases from J, leaving 12 bases between. CDR1 is SNHLY and CDR2 is FYNNEI in the germline V gene.

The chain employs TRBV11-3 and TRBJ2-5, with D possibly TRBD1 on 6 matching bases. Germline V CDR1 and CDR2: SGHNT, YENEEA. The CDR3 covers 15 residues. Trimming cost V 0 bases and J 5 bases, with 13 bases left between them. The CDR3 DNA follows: TGTGCCAGCAGCTTAGAGTTTACAGGGTTGGAGACCCAGTACTTC. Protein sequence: CASSLEFTGLETQYF.

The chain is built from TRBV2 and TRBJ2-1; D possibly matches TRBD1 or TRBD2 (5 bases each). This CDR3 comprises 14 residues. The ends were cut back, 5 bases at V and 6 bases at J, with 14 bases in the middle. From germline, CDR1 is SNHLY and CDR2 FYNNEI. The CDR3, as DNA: TGTGCCAGCAGTAGTGAGTGGGGACCCAATGAGCAGTTCTTC. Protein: CASSSEWGPNEQFF.

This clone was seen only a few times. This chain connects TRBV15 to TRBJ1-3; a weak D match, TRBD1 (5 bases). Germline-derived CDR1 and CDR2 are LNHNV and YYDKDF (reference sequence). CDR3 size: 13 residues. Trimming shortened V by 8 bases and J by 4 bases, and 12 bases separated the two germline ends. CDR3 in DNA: TGTGCCACCGTGGGACCTCAGGGAAACACCATATATTTT. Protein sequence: CATVGPQGNTIYF. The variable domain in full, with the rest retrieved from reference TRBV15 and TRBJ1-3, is DAMVIQNPRYQVTQFGKPVTLSCSQTLNHNVMYWYQQKSSQAPKLLFHYYDKDFNNEADTPDNFQSRRPNTSFCFLDIRSPGLGDTAMYLCATVGPQGNTIYFGEGSWLTVV.

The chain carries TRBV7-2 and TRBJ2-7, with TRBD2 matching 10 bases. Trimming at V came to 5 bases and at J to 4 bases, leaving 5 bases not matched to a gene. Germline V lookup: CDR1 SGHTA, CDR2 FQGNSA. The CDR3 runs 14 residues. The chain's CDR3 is CASSTLAGVYEQYF. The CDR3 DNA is TGTGCCAGCAGCACGCTAGCGGGGGTATACGAGCAGTACTTC.

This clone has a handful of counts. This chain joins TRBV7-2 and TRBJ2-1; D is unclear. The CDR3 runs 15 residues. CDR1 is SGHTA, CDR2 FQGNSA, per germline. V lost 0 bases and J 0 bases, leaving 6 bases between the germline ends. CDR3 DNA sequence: TGTGCCAGCAGCTTAGCCTGGAGCTCCTACAATGAGCAGTTCTTC. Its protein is CASSLAWSSYNEQFF.

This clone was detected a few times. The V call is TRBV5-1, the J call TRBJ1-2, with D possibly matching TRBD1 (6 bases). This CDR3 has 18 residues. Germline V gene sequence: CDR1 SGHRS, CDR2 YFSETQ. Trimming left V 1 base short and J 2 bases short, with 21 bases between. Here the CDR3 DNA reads TGCGCCAGCAGCTTGACACTGACAGGCCAAAGGGGGAACTATGGCTACACCTTC. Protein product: CASSLTLTGQRGNYGYTF.

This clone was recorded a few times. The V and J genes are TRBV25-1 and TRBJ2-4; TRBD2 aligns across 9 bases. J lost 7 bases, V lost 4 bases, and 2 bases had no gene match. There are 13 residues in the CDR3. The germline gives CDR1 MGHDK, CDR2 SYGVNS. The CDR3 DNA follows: TGTGCCAGCAGTGCAGCGGGAGGTAACATTCAGTACTTC. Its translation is CASSAAGGNIQYF.

CDR3 coding DNA: TGTGCCAGCAGCTTAGGGGGACAAGAAAATGGCTACACCTTC. Its protein is CASSLGGQENGYTF. The rearrangement links TRBV7-6 to TRBJ1-2; tentative D call: TRBD1 (6 bases). The CDR3 totals 14 residues. Between the trimmed V and J ends, which lost 1 base and 6 bases, there was a span of 12 bases. Germline V gene lookup returns CDR1 SGHVS and CDR2 FNYEAQ. The variable domain in full, with the rest retrieved from reference TRBV7-6 and TRBJ1-2, is GAGVSQSPRYKVTKRGQDVALRCDPISGHVSLYWYRQALGQGPEFLTYFNYEAQQDKSGLPNDRFSAERPEGSISTLTIQRTEQRDSAMYRCASSLGGQENGYTFGSGTRLTVV.

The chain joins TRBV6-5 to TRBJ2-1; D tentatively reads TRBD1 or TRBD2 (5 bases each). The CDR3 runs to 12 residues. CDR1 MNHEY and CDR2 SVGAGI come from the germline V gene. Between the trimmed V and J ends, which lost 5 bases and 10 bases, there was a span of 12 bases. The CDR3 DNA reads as TGTGCCAGCAGTGGGACCCAGTACGAGCAGTTCTTC. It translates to CASSGTQYEQFF.

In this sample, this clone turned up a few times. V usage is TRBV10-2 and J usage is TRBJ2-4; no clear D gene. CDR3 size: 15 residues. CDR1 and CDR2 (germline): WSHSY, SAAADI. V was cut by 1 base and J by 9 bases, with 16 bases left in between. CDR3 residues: CASSEYGGHGGIQYF. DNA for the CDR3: TGCGCCAGCAGTGAGTATGGCGGCCATGGTGGCATTCAGTACTTC.

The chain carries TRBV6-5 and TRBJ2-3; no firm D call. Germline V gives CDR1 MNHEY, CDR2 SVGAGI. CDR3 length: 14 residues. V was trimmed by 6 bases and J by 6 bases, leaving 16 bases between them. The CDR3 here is CASRETIPADTQYF. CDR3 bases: TGTGCCAGCAGGGAAACTATCCCCGCGGATACGCAGTATTTT.

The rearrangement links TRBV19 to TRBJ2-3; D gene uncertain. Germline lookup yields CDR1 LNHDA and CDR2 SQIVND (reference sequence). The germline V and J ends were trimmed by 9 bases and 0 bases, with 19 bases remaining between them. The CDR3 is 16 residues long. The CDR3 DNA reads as TGTGCCAGCAGAAATCCGGGCAGTCCTAGCACAGATACGCAGTATTTT. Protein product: CASRNPGSPSTDTQYF.

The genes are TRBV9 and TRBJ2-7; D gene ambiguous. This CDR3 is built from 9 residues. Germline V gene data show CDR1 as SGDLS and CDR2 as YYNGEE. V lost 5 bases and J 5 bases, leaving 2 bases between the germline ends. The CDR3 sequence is CASRHEQYV. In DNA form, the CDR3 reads TGTGCCAGCAGGCACGAGCAGTACGTC.

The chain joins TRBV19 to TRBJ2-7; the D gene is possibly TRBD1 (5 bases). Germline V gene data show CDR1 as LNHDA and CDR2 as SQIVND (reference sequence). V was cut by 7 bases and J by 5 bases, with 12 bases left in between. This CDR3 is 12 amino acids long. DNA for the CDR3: TGTGCCAGTACAGGGCAGTGTGACGAGCAGTACGTC. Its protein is CASTGQCDEQYV.

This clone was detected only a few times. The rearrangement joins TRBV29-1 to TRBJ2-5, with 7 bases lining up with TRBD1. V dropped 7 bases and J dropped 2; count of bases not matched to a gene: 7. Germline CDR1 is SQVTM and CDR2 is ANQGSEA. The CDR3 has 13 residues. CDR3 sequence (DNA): TGCAGCGGAGTCTCGGACAGGCAAGAGACCCAGTACTTC. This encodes CSGVSDRQETQYF.

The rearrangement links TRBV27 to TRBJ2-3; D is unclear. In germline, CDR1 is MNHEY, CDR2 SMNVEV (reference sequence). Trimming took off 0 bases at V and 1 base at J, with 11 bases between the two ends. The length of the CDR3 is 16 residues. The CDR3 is CASSLSVAKGTDTQYF. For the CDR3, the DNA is TGTGCCAGCAGTTTATCGGTAGCCAAGGGCACAGATACGCAGTATTTT.

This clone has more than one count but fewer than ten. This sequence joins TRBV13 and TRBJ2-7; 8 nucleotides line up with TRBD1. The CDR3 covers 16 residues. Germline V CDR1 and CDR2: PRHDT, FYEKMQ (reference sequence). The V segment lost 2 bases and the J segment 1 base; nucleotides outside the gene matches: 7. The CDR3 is CASSLRQGKTSYEQYF. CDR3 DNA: TGTGCCAGCAGCTTAAGACAGGGGAAAACATCCTACGAGCAGTACTTC. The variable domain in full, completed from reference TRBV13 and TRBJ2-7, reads AAGVIQSPRHLIKEKRETATLKCYPIPRHDTVYWYQQGPGQDPQFLISFYEKMQSDKGSIPDRFSAQQFSDYHSELNMSSLELGDSALYFCASSLRQGKTSYEQYFGPGTRLTVT.

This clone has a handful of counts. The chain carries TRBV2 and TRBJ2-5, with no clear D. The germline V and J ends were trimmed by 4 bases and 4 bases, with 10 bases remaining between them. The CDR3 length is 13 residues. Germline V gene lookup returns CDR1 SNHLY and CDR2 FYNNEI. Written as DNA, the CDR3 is TGTGCCAGCAGTGGAGATCAACTAGAGACCCAGTACTTC. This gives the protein CASSGDQLETQYF. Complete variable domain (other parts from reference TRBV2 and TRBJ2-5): EPEVTQTPSHQVTQMGQEVILRCVPISNHLYFYWYRQILGQKVEFLVSFYNNEISEKSEIFDDQFSVERPDGSNFTLKIRSTKLEDSAMYFCASSGDQLETQYFGPGTRLLVL.

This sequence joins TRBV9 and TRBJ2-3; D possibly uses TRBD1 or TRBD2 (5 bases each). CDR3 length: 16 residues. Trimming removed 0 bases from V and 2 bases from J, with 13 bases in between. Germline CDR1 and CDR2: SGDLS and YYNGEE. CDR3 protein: CASSVVGEGFTDTQYF. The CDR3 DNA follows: TGTGCCAGCAGCGTAGTCGGTGAGGGGTTCACAGATACGCAGTATTTT.

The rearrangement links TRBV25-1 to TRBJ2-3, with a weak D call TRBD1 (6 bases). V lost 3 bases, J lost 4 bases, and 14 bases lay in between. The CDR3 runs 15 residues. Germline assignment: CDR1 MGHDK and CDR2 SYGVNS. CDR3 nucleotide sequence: TGTGCCAGCAGTGATAACAGGGCCATGCCAGATACGCAGTATTTT. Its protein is CASSDNRAMPDTQYF.

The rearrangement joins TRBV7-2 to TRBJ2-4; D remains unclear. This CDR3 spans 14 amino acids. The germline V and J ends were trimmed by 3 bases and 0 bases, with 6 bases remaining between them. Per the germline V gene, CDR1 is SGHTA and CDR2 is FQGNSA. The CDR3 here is CASSLMIAKNIQYF. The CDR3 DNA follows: TGTGCCAGCAGCTTGATGATAGCCAAAAACATTCAGTACTTC.